A single sample is the source of the 8 T cell receptor beta chains below, sequenced in a study of T-cell memory formation after mild COVID-19. One entry per CDR3 protein results from TCRdb running MiXCR on the 5' RACE reads. The data hold approximately 260,000 distinct CDR3 sequences, with roughly 18% observed a single time. The sequencing input was PBMCs or a T cell subset sorted from them (not recorded which). The source of these receptors is a man aged 18 to 30 who had mild COVID-19 (a few samples of this study predate the infection). Cell type and time point are not known.

The V gene is TRBV2, the J gene TRBJ1-1; TRBD1 agrees at 7 bases. The CDR3 totals 14 residues. J was trimmed by 4 bases and V by 8 bases; bases with no gene match: 10. Germline CDR1 and CDR2: SNHLY and FYNNEI. CDR3 sequence (DNA): TGTGCCAGCCAGATAACAGGGGTATCCACTGAAGCTTTCTTT. Its translation is CASQITGVSTEAFF.

This clonotype was seen only a few times. Written as DNA, the CDR3 is TGTGCCAGCAGCACCCGACAGACAGATACGCAGTATTTT. It yields the protein CASSTRQTDTQYF. V usage is TRBV7-8 and J usage is TRBJ2-3; tentative D call: TRBD1 (5 bases). This CDR3 comprises 13 residues. The V and J ends lost 5 bases and 3 bases respectively, with 9 bases between them. The V gene's germline CDR1 is SGHVS and CDR2 FQNEAQ.

The chain recombines TRBV6-5 with TRBJ2-1; possible D gene TRBD2, 5 bases. V was cut by 5 bases and J by 4 bases, with 15 bases left in between. The germline V gene has CDR1 MNHEY and CDR2 SVGAGI. This CDR3 spans 15 amino acids. This CDR3 is CASSLGRVGYNEQFF. In DNA form, the CDR3 reads TGTGCCAGCAGTCTTGGGCGGGTTGGGTACAATGAGCAGTTCTTC.

This clonotype was detected many times. This chain connects TRBV24-1 to TRBJ2-1; D is perhaps TRBD1 (5 bases). Germline V lookup: CDR1 KGHDR, CDR2 SFDVKD. Trimming took off 6 bases at V and 7 bases at J, with 12 bases between the two ends. The CDR3 consists of 13 residues. CDR3 coding DNA: TGTGCCACCAGTCCCAGGGTAGGGAATGAGCAGTTCTTC. The encoded protein is CATSPRVGNEQFF.

CDR3 in amino acids: CASRSNYGYTF. Written as DNA, the CDR3 is TGTGCCAGCAGGAGTAACTATGGCTACACCTTC. This chain uses TRBV12-3 or TRBV12-4 with TRBJ1-2; no firm D call. V was shortened by 6 bases and J by 1 base, with 3 bases between the two germline ends. The CDR3 spans 11 residues.

This clonotype showed up many times. The chain couples TRBV7-2 to TRBJ2-3, with D perhaps TRBD2 (6 bases). V was cut by 3 bases and J by 11 bases, with 15 bases left in between. CDR3 length: 13 residues. CDR1 and CDR2 from the germline V gene are SGHTA and FQGNSA. The CDR3 spells CASSLEGLRGQYF. CDR3 bases: TGTGCCAGCAGCTTGGAGGGTCTTAGGGGGCAGTATTTT.

This clonotype has only one observation. The genes are TRBV7-9 and TRBJ1-1, with D unresolved. Germline values: CDR1 SEHNR, CDR2 FQNEAQ (reference sequence). V was cut by 3 bases and J by 1 base, with 24 bases left in between. The CDR3 consists of 19 residues. Here the CDR3 DNA reads TGTGCCAGCAGCTTGCCGCTACTCCAGACTCACGAAGCGAACACTGAAGCTTTCTTT. It specifies CASSLPLLQTHEANTEAFF.

The chain links TRBV4-2 to TRBJ2-2; the match to TRBD1 covers 9 bases. CDR3 length: 17 amino acids. Germline assignment: CDR1 LGHNA and CDR2 YNFKEQ. V shed 0 bases and J 6 bases; nucleotides not matched to a gene: 8. For the CDR3, the DNA is TGTGCCAGCAGCCAAGATCTCGCGGGACAGGGAGCCGGGGAGCTGTTTTTT. Its translation is CASSQDLAGQGAGELFF.